A single sample is the source of the 5 T cell receptor beta chains below, sequenced in a study of T-cell memory formation after mild COVID-19. TCRdb processed the 5' RACE reads anew with MiXCR; each CDR3 protein has one entry. The profile shows roughly 150,000 distinct CDR3 sequences, 10% to 15% of them singletons. Sequenced: PBMCs or a T cell subset sorted from them (not recorded which). The receptors here all came from a man between 18 and 29 years old who had mild COVID-19 (a few samples of this study predate the infection). Cell type and time point are not known.

Written as DNA, the CDR3 is TGTGCCAGCAGTAGTATACCGGGGGACTACAATGAGCAGTTCTTC. Protein product: CASSSIPGDYNEQFF. The chain couples TRBV6-4 to TRBJ2-1, with D perhaps matching TRBD2 (6 bases). The CDR3 is made up of 15 amino acids. The germline CDR1 and CDR2 sequences are MRHNA and SNTAGT. The V end lost 5 bases, the J end lost 3 bases, and 14 bases lay between the germline ends.

This clonotype appeared a few times. The chain links TRBV20-1 to TRBJ2-5; tentative D call: TRBD1 (6 bases). Germline loops: CDR1 DFQATT, CDR2 SNEGSKA (reference sequence). V lost 6 bases and J lost 4, with 18 bases in between. The CDR3 extends over 14 amino acids. CDR3: CSARGLVGGETQYF. The CDR3 nucleotides are TGCAGTGCCAGGGGTCTGGTAGGGGGAGAGACCCAGTACTTC.

The chain combines TRBV6-2 or TRBV6-3 with TRBJ1-1, with 8 nucleotides matching TRBD1. V lost 8 bases and J lost 1; bases outside the gene matches: 3. CDR3 size: 13 residues. CDR1 and CDR2 from the germline V gene are MNHEY and SVGEGT. For the CDR3, the DNA is TGTGCCAGCCGGACAGGGAAGAACACTGAAGCTTTCTTT. Protein: CASRTGKNTEAFF.

The V gene is TRBV6-1, the J gene TRBJ2-3, with D possibly matching TRBD1 (5 bases). This CDR3 is 14 amino acids long. Trimming took 6 bases from V and 3 from J, leaving 13 bases between them. Germline assignment: CDR1 MNHNS and CDR2 SASEGT. CDR3 in DNA: TGTGCCAGCAGCAGGGATTTTCAGACAGATACGCAGTATTTT. Translating it yields CASSRDFQTDTQYF.

This clonotype was found many times. This rearrangement joins TRBV6-5 to TRBJ2-5; unclear D gene. In germline, CDR1 is MNHEY, CDR2 SVGAGI. This CDR3 is 15 amino acids long. Trimming cost V 2 bases and J 1 base, with 11 bases left between them. CDR3 DNA: TGTGCCAGCAGTTACGATCGCTTTCGCCAAGAGACCCAGTACTTC. It specifies CASSYDRFRQETQYF.